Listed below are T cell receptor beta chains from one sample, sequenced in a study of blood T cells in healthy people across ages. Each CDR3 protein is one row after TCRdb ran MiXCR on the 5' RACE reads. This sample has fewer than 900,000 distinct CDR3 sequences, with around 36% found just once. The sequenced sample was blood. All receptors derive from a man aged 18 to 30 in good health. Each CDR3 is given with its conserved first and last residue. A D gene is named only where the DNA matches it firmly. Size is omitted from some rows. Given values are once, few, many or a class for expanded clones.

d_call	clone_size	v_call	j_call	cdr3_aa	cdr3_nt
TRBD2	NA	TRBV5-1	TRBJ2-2	CASSFASGGNTGELFF	TGCGCCAGCAGCTTTGCTAGCGGGGGGAACACCGGGGAGCTGTTTTTT
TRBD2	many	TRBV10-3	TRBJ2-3	CAIDGSGGSLTDTQYF	TGTGCCATCGACGGTAGCGGGGGGTCTCTCACAGATACGCAGTATTTT
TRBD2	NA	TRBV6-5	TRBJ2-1	CVSSYTARRGGLLSGNEQFF	TGTGTCAGCAGTTACACGGCCAGGCGGGGGGGCCTTTTATCTGGCAATGAGCAGTTCTTC
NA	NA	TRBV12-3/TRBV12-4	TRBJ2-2	CVGQGNTGELFF	TGTGTGGGGCAGGGCAACACCGGGGAGCTGTTTTTT
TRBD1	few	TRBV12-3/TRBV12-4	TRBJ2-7	CASSAQGALYNEQYF	TGTGCCAGTAGTGCCCAGGGGGCACTATACAATGAGCAGTACTTC
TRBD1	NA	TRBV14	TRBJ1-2	CASSPWGTANYGYTF	TGTGCCAGCAGCCCCTGGGGGACAGCTAACTATGGCTACACCTTC
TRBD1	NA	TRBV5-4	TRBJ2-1	CASSLDRGLGEQFF	TGTGCCAGCAGCTTGGACAGGGGGCTCGGTGAGCAGTTCTTC
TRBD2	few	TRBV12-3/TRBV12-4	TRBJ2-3	CASSLDGGSDTQYF	TGTGCCAGCAGTTTAGACGGGGGGTCAGATACGCAGTATTTT
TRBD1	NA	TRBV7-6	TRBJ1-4	CASSRGQVATNEKLFF	TGTGCCAGCAGCCGCGGACAGGTTGCAACTAATGAAAAACTGTTTTTT
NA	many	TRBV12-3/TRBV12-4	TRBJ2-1	CASSPDRVEQFF	TGTGCCAGCAGCCCAGATAGGGTGGAGCAGTTCTTC
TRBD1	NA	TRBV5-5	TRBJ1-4	CASSPDRVEKPFF	TGTGCCAGCAGCCCGGACAGGGTAGAAAAACCGTTTTTT
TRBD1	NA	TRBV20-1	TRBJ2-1	CSARGWTGDYEQFF	TGCAGTGCTAGAGGTTGGACAGGGGATTACGAGCAGTTCTTC
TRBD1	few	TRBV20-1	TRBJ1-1	CSARAQQGTEAFF	TGCAGTGCTAGAGCCCAACAGGGGACTGAAGCTTTCTTT
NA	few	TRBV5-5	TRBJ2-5	CASTLADSLETQYF	TGTGCCAGCACCCTTGCGGACAGCTTGGAGACCCAGTACTTC
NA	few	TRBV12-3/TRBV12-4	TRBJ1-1	CASRLNVDTEAFF	TGTGCCAGCAGGCTTAACGTCGACACTGAAGCTTTCTTT
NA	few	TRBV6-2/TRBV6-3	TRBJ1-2	CASGGLTDLYGYTF	TGTGCCAGCGGGGGATTGACAGACCTCTATGGCTACACCTTC
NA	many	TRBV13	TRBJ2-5	CASSLGQETQYF	TGTGCCAGCAGTTTAGGCCAAGAGACCCAGTACTTC
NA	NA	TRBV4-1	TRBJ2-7	CASSQRTGSTYEQYF	TGCGCCAGCAGCCAGAGAACAGGGTCTACCTACGAGCAGTACTTC
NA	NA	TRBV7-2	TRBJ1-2	CASSPIRLSYTF	TGTGCCAGCAGCCCGATTCGACTGAGCTACACCTTC
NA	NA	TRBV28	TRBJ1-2	CASIRSAGLLYGYTF	TGTGCCAGCATAAGGAGTGCGGGCCTTCTCTATGGCTACACCTTC
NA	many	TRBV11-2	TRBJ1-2	CASRALTEYTNYGYTF	TGTGCCAGCAGAGCGTTGACAGAGTATACTAACTATGGCTACACCTTC